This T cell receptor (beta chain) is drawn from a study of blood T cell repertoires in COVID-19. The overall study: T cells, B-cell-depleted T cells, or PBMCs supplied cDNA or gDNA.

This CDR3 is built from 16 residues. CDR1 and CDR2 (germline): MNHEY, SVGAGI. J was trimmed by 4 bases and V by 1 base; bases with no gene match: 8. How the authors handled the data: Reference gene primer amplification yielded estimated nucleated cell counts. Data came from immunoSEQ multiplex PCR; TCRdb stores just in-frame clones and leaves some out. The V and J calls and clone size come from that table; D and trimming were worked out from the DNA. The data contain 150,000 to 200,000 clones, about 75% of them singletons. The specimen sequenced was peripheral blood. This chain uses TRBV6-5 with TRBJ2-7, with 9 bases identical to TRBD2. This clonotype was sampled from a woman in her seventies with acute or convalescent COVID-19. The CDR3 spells CASSYLTSGAHYEQYF. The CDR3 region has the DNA TGTGCCAGCAGTTACTTGACTAGCGGAGCCCATTACGAGCAGTACTTC.